Listed below are T cell receptor beta chains from one sample, sequenced in a study of T cells in tuberculosis. TCRdb keeps only in-frame clones here, not all; method: immunoSEQ multiplex PCR. The data contain 25,000 to 40,000 clones, roughly 90% of them seen just once; the ten biggest clones take up around 7.7%. Sequencing was carried out using PBMCs. The receptors were sampled from a donor under 30 with latent tuberculosis or without tuberculosis infection. Some clones in this sample may be carry-over from other donors' samples. Each CDR3 is given with its conserved first and last residue. Each record gives: CDR3 protein, V gene, J gene, CDR3 length.

CDR3 protein: CAWLSGGHNEQFF; V gene: TRBV30; J gene: TRBJ2-1; CDR3 length: 13
CDR3 protein: CAWTSGGEAGELFF; V gene: TRBV30; J gene: TRBJ2-2; CDR3 length: 14
CDR3 protein: CASSLSPGNTEAFF; V gene: TRBV2; J gene: TRBJ1-1; CDR3 length: 14
CDR3 protein: CASSLEKANTEAFF; V gene: TRBV5-1; J gene: TRBJ1-1; CDR3 length: 14
CDR3 protein: CASSQEQGPKQFF; V gene: TRBV4-2; J gene: TRBJ2-1; CDR3 length: 13
CDR3 protein: CASSYRGFNEKLFF; V gene: TRBV6-5; J gene: TRBJ1-4; CDR3 length: 14
CDR3 protein: CASSLGLAGWGSYNEQFF; V gene: TRBV7-9; J gene: TRBJ2-1; CDR3 length: 18
CDR3 protein: CASYTVIPTRNTEAFF; V gene: TRBV7-9; J gene: TRBJ1-1; CDR3 length: 16
CDR3 protein: CASSSREGGQYF; V gene: TRBV7-9; J gene: -; CDR3 length: 12
CDR3 protein: CASSSLYGSSYNEQFF; V gene: TRBV5-4; J gene: TRBJ2-1; CDR3 length: 16
CDR3 protein: CASSAESTDTQYF; V gene: TRBV2; J gene: TRBJ2-3; CDR3 length: 13
CDR3 protein: CASSNDEQGHSGNTIYF; V gene: TRBV19; J gene: TRBJ1-3; CDR3 length: 17
CDR3 protein: CASSSGLAGGTGELFF; V gene: TRBV2; J gene: TRBJ2-2; CDR3 length: 16
CDR3 protein: CASSQSGTAHYYGYTF; V gene: TRBV14; J gene: TRBJ1-2; CDR3 length: 16
CDR3 protein: CASSHAPRDIGNTIYF; V gene: TRBV4-1; J gene: TRBJ1-3; CDR3 length: 16
CDR3 protein: CASSWGQVADEQFF; V gene: TRBV10-1; J gene: TRBJ2-1; CDR3 length: 14
CDR3 protein: CASSLDPAGGTYEQYF; V gene: TRBV7-8; J gene: TRBJ2-7; CDR3 length: 16
CDR3 protein: CASRPTAYNQPQHF; V gene: TRBV28; J gene: TRBJ1-5; CDR3 length: 14
CDR3 protein: CASSLVGQGIEQFF; V gene: TRBV11-2; J gene: TRBJ2-1; CDR3 length: 14
CDR3 protein: CASSSPNDRGNPRDTQYF; V gene: TRBV28; J gene: TRBJ2-3; CDR3 length: 18
CDR3 protein: CASSSGGLTNTGELFF; V gene: TRBV9; J gene: TRBJ2-2; CDR3 length: 16
CDR3 protein: CASSEGENSNQPQHF; V gene: TRBV5-1; J gene: TRBJ1-5; CDR3 length: 15
CDR3 protein: CASSFQGTDTQYF; V gene: TRBV6-5; J gene: TRBJ2-3; CDR3 length: 13
CDR3 protein: CSAEAVEAFF; V gene: TRBV20-1; J gene: TRBJ1-1; CDR3 length: 10
CDR3 protein: CASWGGGYTDTQYF; V gene: TRBV7-9; J gene: TRBJ2-3; CDR3 length: 14
CDR3 protein: CASSRDRVAYGYTF; V gene: TRBV6-6; J gene: TRBJ1-2; CDR3 length: 14
CDR3 protein: CASKQGALMNTEAFF; V gene: TRBV19; J gene: TRBJ1-1; CDR3 length: 15
CDR3 protein: CASSSGTSGGNNEQFF; V gene: TRBV5-1; J gene: TRBJ2-1; CDR3 length: 16
CDR3 protein: CASSGLAGYNEQFF; V gene: TRBV2; J gene: TRBJ2-1; CDR3 length: 14
CDR3 protein: CASSSQGVNTEAFF; V gene: TRBV7-9; J gene: TRBJ1-1; CDR3 length: 14
CDR3 protein: CASSQGGTYGYTF; V gene: TRBV4-1; J gene: TRBJ1-2; CDR3 length: 13
CDR3 protein: CASSYGVGGAEAFF; V gene: TRBV13; J gene: TRBJ1-1; CDR3 length: 14
CDR3 protein: CASSLGGGQLTADEQYF; V gene: TRBV5-1; J gene: TRBJ2-7; CDR3 length: 17
CDR3 protein: CASAIGRTSYEQYF; V gene: TRBV2; J gene: TRBJ2-7; CDR3 length: 14
CDR3 protein: CSVSSTDPNSPLHF; V gene: TRBV29-1; J gene: TRBJ1-6; CDR3 length: 14
CDR3 protein: CASSLTGRNEKLFF; V gene: TRBV28; J gene: TRBJ1-4; CDR3 length: 14
CDR3 protein: CASRWEEQYF; V gene: TRBV19; J gene: TRBJ2-7; CDR3 length: 10
CDR3 protein: CASSSGSWGTYEQYF; V gene: TRBV28; J gene: TRBJ2-7; CDR3 length: 15
CDR3 protein: CASSQGVGGKGAIYDEQFF; V gene: TRBV14; J gene: TRBJ2-1; CDR3 length: 19